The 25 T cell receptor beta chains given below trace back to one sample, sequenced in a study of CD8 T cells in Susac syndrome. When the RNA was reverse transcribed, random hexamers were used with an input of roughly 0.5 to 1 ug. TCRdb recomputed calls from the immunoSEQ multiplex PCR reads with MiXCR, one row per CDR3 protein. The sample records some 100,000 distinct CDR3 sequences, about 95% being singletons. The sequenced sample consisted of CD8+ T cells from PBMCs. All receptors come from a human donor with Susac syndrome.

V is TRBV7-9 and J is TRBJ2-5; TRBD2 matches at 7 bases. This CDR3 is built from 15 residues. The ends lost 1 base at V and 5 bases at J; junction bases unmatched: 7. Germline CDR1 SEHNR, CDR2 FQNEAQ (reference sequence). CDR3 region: CASSLGLNGRETQYF. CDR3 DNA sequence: TGTGCCAGCAGCTTAGGGCTGAACGGGAGGGAGACCCAGTACTTC.

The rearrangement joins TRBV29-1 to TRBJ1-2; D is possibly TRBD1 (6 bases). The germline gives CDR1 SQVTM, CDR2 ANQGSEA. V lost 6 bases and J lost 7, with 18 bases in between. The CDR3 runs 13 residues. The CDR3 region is CSVGGRTRPGYTF. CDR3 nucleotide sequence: TGCAGCGTAGGGGGGAGGACGAGGCCTGGCTACACCTTC.

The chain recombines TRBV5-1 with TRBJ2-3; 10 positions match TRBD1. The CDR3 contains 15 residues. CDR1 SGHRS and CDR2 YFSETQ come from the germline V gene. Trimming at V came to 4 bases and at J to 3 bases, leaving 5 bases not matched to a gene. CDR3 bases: TGCGCCAGCAGCCTACGACAGGGGGCAACAGATACGCAGTATTTT. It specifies CASSLRQGATDTQYF.

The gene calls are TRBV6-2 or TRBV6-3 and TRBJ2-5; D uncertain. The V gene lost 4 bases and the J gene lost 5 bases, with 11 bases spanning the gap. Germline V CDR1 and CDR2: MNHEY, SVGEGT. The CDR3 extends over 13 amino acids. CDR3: CASSSTPWETQYF. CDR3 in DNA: TGTGCCAGCAGTTCGACCCCGTGGGAGACCCAGTACTTC.

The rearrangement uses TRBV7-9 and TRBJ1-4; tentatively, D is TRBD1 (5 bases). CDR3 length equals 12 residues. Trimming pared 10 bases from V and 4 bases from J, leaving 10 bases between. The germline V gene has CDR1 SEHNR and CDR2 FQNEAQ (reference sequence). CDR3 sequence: CATSGRNEKLFF. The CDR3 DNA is TGTGCCACCTCGGGGCGTAATGAAAAACTGTTTTTT.

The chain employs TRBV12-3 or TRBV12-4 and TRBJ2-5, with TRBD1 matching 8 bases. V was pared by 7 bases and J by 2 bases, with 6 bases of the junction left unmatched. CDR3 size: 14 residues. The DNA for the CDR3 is TGTGCCAGCAAAGATAACAGGGGGCAAGAGACCCAGTACTTC. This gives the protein CASKDNRGQETQYF.

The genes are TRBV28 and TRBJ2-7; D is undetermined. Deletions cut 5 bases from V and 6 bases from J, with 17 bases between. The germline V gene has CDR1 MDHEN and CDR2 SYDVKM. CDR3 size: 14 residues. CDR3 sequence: CASSESGSSFEQYF. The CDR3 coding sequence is TGTGCCAGCAGTGAGTCGGGTAGTAGTTTCGAGCAGTACTTC.

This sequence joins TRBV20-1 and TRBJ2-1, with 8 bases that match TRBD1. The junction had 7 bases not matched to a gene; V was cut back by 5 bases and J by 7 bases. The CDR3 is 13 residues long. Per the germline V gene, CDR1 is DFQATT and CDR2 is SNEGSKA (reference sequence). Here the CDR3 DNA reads TGCAGTGCTCCGCAGGGGGCCCGGAATGAGCAGTTCTTC. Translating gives CSAPQGARNEQFF.

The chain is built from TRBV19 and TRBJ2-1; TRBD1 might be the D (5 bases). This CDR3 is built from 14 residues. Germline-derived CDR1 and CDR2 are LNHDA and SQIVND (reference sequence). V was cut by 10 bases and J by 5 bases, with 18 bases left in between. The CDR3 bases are TGTGCCACCCAATCTAAGAAGGACAACAATGAGCAGTTCTTC. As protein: CATQSKKDNNEQFF.

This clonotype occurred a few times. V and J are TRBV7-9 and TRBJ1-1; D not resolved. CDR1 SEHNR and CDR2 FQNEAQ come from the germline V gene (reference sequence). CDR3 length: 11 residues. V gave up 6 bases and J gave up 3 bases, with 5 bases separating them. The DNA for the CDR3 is TGTGCCAGCAGTCAGGACACTGAAGCTTTCTTT. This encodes CASSQDTEAFF.

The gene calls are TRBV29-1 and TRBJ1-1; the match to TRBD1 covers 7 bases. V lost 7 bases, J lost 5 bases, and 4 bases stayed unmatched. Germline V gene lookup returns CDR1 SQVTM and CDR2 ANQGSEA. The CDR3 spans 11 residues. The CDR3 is CSASQGTEAFF. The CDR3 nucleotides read TGCAGCGCCTCACAGGGGACTGAAGCTTTCTTT.

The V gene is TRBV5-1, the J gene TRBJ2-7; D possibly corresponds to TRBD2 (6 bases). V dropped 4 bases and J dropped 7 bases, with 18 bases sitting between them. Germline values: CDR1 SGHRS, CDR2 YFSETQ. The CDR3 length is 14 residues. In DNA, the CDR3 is TGCGCCAGCAGCGTGGACGGACTGGGGGGAGAGCAGTACTTC. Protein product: CASSVDGLGGEQYF.

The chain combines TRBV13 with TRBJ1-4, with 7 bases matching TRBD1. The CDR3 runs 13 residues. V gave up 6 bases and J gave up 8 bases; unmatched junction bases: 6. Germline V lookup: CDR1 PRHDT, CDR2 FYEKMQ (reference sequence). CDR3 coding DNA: TGTGCCAGCAGGTCACAGGGGTGGGAAAAACTGTTTTTT. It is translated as CASRSQGWEKLFF.

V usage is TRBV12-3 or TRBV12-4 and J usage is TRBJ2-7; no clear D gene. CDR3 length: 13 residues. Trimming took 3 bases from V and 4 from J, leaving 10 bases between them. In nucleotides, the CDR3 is TGTGCCAGCAGTTTTCGGCCTGGGTACGAGCAGTACTTC. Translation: CASSFRPGYEQYF.

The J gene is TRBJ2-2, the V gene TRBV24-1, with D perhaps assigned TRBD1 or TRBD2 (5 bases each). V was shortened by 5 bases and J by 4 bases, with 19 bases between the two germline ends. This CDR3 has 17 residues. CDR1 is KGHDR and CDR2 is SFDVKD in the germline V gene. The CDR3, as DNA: TGTGCCACCAGTGCCTCAGGGTTGGTAGGGAGCACCGGGGAGCTGTTTTTT. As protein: CATSASGLVGSTGELFF.

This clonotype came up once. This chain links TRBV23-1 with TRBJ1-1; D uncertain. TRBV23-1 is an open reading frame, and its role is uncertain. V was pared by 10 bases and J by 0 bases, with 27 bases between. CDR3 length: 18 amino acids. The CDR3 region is CATPTGRNPSPMNTEAFF. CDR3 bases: TGCGCCACCCCAACGGGCCGGAACCCTTCACCGATGAACACTGAAGCTTTCTTT.

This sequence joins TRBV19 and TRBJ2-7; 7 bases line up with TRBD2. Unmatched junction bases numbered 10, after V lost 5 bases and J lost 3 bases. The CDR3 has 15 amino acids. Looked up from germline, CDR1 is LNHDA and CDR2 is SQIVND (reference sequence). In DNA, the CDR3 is TGTGCCAGTAGTGCCGCTAGCGGTGCGATCTACGAGCAGTACTTC. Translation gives CASSAASGAIYEQYF.

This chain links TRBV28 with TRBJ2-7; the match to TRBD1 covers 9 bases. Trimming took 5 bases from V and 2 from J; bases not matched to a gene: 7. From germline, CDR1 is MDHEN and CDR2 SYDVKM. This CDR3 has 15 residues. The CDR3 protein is CASSRPGQGTYEQYF. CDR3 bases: TGTGCCAGCAGTAGGCCGGGACAGGGCACCTACGAGCAGTACTTC.

The CDR3 protein is CASSQGGTSGNVVGSSGANVLTF. For the CDR3, the DNA is TGTGCCAGCAGTCAAGGTGGGACTAGCGGGAATGTAGTGGGGTCCTCTGGGGCCAACGTCCTGACTTTC. The chain recombines TRBV6-1 with TRBJ2-6, with 13 bases fitting TRBD2. There are 23 residues in the CDR3. Germline V gene lookup returns CDR1 MNHNS and CDR2 SASEGT. V lost 5 bases and J lost 0; bases outside the gene matches: 19.

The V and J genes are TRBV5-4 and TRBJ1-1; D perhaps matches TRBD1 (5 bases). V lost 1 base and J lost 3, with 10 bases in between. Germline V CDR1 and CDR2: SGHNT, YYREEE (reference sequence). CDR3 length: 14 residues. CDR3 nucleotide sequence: TGTGCCAGCAGCTTGCAGGGAAGGGACACTGAAGCTTTCTTT. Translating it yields CASSLQGRDTEAFF.

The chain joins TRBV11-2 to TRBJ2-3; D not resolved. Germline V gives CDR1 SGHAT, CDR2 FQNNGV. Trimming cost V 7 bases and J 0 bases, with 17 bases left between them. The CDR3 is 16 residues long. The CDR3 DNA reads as TGTGCCAGCACCCAAGGGCTGGGCATCAGCACAGATACGCAGTATTTT. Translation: CASTQGLGISTDTQYF.

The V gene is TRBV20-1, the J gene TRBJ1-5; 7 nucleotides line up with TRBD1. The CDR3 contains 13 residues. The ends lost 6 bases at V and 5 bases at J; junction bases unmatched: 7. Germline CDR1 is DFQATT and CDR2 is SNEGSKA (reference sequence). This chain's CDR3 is CSAQTGTYQPQHF. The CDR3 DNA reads TGCAGTGCGCAGACAGGGACCTATCAGCCCCAGCATTTT.

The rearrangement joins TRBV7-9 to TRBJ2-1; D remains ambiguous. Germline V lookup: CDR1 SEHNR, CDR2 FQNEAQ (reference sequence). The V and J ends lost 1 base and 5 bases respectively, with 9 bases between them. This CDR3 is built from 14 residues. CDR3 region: CASSLDMGDNEQFF. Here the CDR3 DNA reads TGTGCCAGCAGCTTAGATATGGGCGACAATGAGCAGTTCTTC.

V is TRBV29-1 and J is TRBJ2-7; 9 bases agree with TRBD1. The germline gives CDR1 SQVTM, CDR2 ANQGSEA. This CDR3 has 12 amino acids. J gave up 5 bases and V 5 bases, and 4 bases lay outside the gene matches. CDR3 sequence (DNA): TGCAGCGTTAACAGGGGGCCCAACGAGCAGTACTTC. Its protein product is CSVNRGPNEQYF.

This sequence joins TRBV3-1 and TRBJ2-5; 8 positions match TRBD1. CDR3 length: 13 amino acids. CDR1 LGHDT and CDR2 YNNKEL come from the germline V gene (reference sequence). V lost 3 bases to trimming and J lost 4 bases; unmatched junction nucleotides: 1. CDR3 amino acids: CASSQDRVETQYF. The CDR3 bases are TGTGCCAGCAGCCAGGACAGGGTAGAGACCCAGTACTTC.